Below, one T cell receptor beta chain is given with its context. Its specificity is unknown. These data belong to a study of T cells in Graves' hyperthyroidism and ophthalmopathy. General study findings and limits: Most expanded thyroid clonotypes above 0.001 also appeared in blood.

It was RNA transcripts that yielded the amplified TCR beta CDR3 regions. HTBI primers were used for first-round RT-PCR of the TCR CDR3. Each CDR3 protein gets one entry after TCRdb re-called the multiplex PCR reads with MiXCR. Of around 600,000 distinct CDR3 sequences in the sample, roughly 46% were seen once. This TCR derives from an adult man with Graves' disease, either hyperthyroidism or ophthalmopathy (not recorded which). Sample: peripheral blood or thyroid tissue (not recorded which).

The CDR3 DNA reads TGTGCCAGTAGTATAATGGGACAGCCAACCTACGAGCAGTACTTC. Its protein product is CASSIMGQPTYEQYF. The V call is TRBV19, the J call TRBJ2-7; 7 nucleotides match TRBD1. CDR3 size: 15 residues. With V trimmed by 2 bases and J by 2 bases, 6 bases remained unmatched. Germline CDR1 LNHDA, CDR2 SQIVND (reference sequence). The whole variable domain, remainder taken from reference TRBV19 and TRBJ2-7, is DGGITQSPKYLFRKEGQNVTLSCEQNLNHDAMYWYRQDPGQGLRLIYYSQIVNDFQKGDIAEGYSVSREKKESFPLTVTSAQKNPTAFYLCASSIMGQPTYEQYFGPGTRLTVT.